One and the same sample provided the 24 T cell receptor beta chains below, sequenced in a study of blood T cell repertoires in COVID-19. Sequencing used immunoSEQ multiplex PCR; TCRdb keeps in-frame clones, though not all of them. Seen here are 50,000 or so clones, more than 85% observed once, and the top ten hold around a tenth. Sequenced input: peripheral blood. The receptors stem from a woman at least 80 years old with acute or convalescent COVID-19.

This chain links TRBV9 with TRBJ2-7; 10 nucleotides match TRBD1. V trimming: 0 bases; J trimming: 4 bases; junction bases outside the gene matches: 7. The germline CDR1 and CDR2 sequences are SGDLS and YYNGEE. The CDR3 has 16 residues. The CDR3 is CASSVGVTGGGYEQYF. The DNA for the CDR3 is TGTGCCAGCAGCGTAGGAGTGACAGGGGGCGGATACGAGCAGTACTTC.

V gene TRBV19 combines with J gene TRBJ1-5; 8 bases line up with TRBD1. Trimming at V came to 3 bases and at J to 6 bases, leaving 7 bases not matched to a gene. The germline V gene encodes CDR1 LNHDA and CDR2 SQIVND (reference sequence). The CDR3 spans 15 residues. The CDR3 loop is CASSILPGGGQPQHF. CDR3 in DNA: TGTGCCAGTAGTATCCTGCCAGGGGGCGGTCAGCCCCAGCATTTT.

The V call is TRBV21-1, the J call TRBJ1-2; the table's D call TRBD1 went unverified against the DNA. TRBV21-1 is assigned pseudogene status. CDR3 length: 14 residues. CDR3 sequence (DNA): TGTGCCAGCAGCAAACTCCAGGCCAACTATGGCTACACCTTC. Translated, it gives CASSKLQANYGYTF.

The chain has TRBV5-1 and TRBJ1-1; 7 bases line up with TRBD1. There are 15 residues in the CDR3. Germline V gives CDR1 SGHRS, CDR2 YFSETQ. V was pared by 5 bases and J by 1 base, with 8 bases of the junction left unmatched. The CDR3 protein is CASRAAGTENTEAFF. Here the CDR3 DNA reads TGCGCCAGCAGAGCCGCCGGGACAGAGAACACTGAAGCTTTCTTT. The full variable domain, in which reference TRBV5-1 and TRBJ1-1 provide the parts outside the CDR3, is KAGVTQTPRYLIKTRGQQVTLSCSPISGHRSVSWYQQTPGQGLQFLFEYFSETQRNKGNFPGRFSGRQFSNSRSEMNVSTLELGDSALYLCASRAAGTENTEAFFGQGTRLTVV.

The J gene is TRBJ1-2, the V gene TRBV3-1 (or the pseudogene TRBV3-2), with D uncertain. The V gene lost 0 bases and the J gene lost 4 bases, with 9 bases spanning the gap. The CDR3 has 14 residues. In germline, CDR1 is LGHDT, CDR2 YNNKEL (reference sequence). CDR3 nucleotides: TGTGCCAGCAGCCAAGATAACGGCGGCTATGGCTACACCTTC. It codes for CASSQDNGGYGYTF.

The V gene is TRBV5-6, the J gene TRBJ2-1; the D is unclear. CDR3 length equals 11 residues. The germline V gene has CDR1 SGHDT and CDR2 YYEEEE. The ends were cut back, 1 base at V and 10 bases at J, with 6 bases in the middle. This CDR3 reads CASSLMREQFF. The CDR3 DNA sequence: TGTGCCAGCAGCTTGATGCGCGAGCAGTTCTTC.

The genes are TRBV11-2 and TRBJ1-2; the D is unclear. Trimming pared 5 bases from V and 2 bases from J, leaving 12 bases between. From germline, CDR1 is SGHAT and CDR2 FQNNGV. The CDR3 is 14 amino acids. The CDR3 DNA reads TGTGCCAGCAGCGAAGGAAACAGAAACTATGGCTACACCTTC. This codes for CASSEGNRNYGYTF.

CDR3 sequence: CASSLVGSSGIYNEQFF. Here the CDR3 DNA reads TGTGCCAGCAGCTTAGTCGGGTCTAGCGGGATCTACAATGAGCAGTTCTTC. V is TRBV7-2 and J is TRBJ2-1; 9 bases match TRBD2. Germline CDR1 SGHTA, CDR2 FQGNSA. This CDR3 has 17 residues. The ends lost 1 base at V and 3 bases at J; junction bases unmatched: 7.

The chain is built from TRBV28 and TRBJ1-3; D is perhaps TRBD1 (5 bases). The CDR3 extends over 15 amino acids. V gave up 6 bases and J gave up 7 bases, with 19 bases separating them. Germline-derived CDR1 and CDR2 are MDHEN and SYDVKM. This CDR3 is CASSLQGSPRNTIYF. The CDR3 region has the DNA TGTGCCAGCAGCCTTCAGGGTTCTCCACGGAACACCATATATTTT.

The J gene is TRBJ1-1, the V gene TRBV9, with D maybe TRBD1 (5 bases). Trimming shortened V by 6 bases and J by 0 bases, and 24 bases separated the two germline ends. The V gene's germline CDR1 is SGDLS and CDR2 YYNGEE. This CDR3 spans 18 amino acids. CDR3 sequence reads: CASTRQGGAGTMNTEAFF. CDR3 DNA sequence: TGTGCCAGCACCCGTCAGGGAGGGGCAGGGACGATGAACACTGAAGCTTTCTTT.

The genes are TRBV5-1 and TRBJ1-1, with 8 positions matching TRBD1. CDR1 and CDR2 (germline): SGHRS, YFSETQ. With V trimmed by 0 bases and J by 2 bases, 3 bases remained unmatched. The CDR3 totals 15 residues. The CDR3 nucleotides read TGCGCCAGCAGCTTGGGGGCAGGGGGCAACACTGAAGCTTTCTTT. This sequence encodes CASSLGAGGNTEAFF.

This rearrangement joins TRBV18 to TRBJ2-3; 9 positions match TRBD1. V was pared by 6 bases and J by 3 bases, with 7 bases of the junction left unmatched. CDR1 and CDR2 (germline): KGHSH, LQKENI. The CDR3 is 15 residues long. CDR3 protein: CASSPNRGQTDTQYF. CDR3 coding DNA: TGTGCCAGCTCCCCTAACAGGGGGCAGACAGATACGCAGTATTTT. The variable domain in full, with the rest retrieved from reference TRBV18 and TRBJ2-3, is NAGVMQNPRHLVRRRGQEARLRCSPMKGHSHVYWYRQLPEEGLKFMVYLQKENIIDESGMPKERFSAEFPKEGPSILRIQQVVRGDSAAYFCASSPNRGQTDTQYFGPGTRLTVL.

The J gene is TRBJ2-5, the V gene TRBV7-9; 7 nucleotides line up with TRBD1. Germline CDR1 and CDR2: SEHNR and FQNEAQ (reference sequence). V lost 1 base to trimming and J lost 3 bases; unmatched junction nucleotides: 11. CDR3 length: 17 residues. CDR3 sequence reads: CASSLGNRDSGKETQYF. CDR3 DNA sequence: TGTGCCAGCAGCTTAGGGAACCGGGACAGCGGAAAAGAGACCCAGTACTTC.

This chain joins TRBV10-3 and TRBJ2-3, with D perhaps matching TRBD2 (6 bases). Germline CDR1 reads ENHRY; CDR2 reads SYGVKD. Trimming shortened V by 2 bases and J by 1 base, and 13 bases separated the two germline ends. The CDR3 contains 16 residues. CDR3: CAISEPPGLRTDTQYF. The CDR3 nucleotides read TGTGCCATCAGTGAGCCGCCGGGACTCCGCACAGATACGCAGTATTTT.

V gene TRBV5-4 combines with J gene TRBJ2-1, with TRBD1 identical over 9 bases. Germline CDR1 and CDR2: SGHNT and YYREEE (reference sequence). The CDR3 loop spans 14 amino acids. Unmatched junction bases numbered 3, after V lost 3 bases and J lost 5 bases. The CDR3 nucleotides read TGTGCCAGCAGCTCGGGACAGGGAAACAATGAGCAGTTCTTC. It translates to CASSSGQGNNEQFF.

The chain recombines TRBV11-3 with TRBJ2-7, with 10 bases identical to TRBD2. The CDR3 loop spans 15 amino acids. The germline CDR1 and CDR2 sequences are SGHNT and YENEEA. V gave up 5 bases and J gave up 1 base; unmatched junction bases: 5. In DNA form, the CDR3 reads TGTGCCAGCAGCCGGATAGCGGGAGGTTCCTACGAGCAGTACTTC. Translated: CASSRIAGGSYEQYF.

DNA of the CDR3: TGTGCCAGCAGTTCGGACAGAAACACTGAAGCTTTCTTT. Encoded protein: CASSSDRNTEAFF. This chain uses TRBV7-2 with TRBJ1-1; TRBD1 might be the D (6 bases). The CDR3 contains 13 residues. In germline, CDR1 is SGHTA, CDR2 FQGNSA. V gave up 6 bases and J gave up 2 bases, with 10 bases separating them.

This clone was detected only once. The chain uses TRBV5-5 and TRBJ1-2; D ambiguous. The length of the CDR3 is 13 residues. Trimming removed 3 bases from V and 2 bases from J, with 8 bases in between. CDR1 and CDR2 from the germline V gene are SGHKS and YYEKEE (reference sequence). The CDR3 DNA follows: TGTGCCAGCAGCTATGACACCAACTATGGCTACACCTTC. As protein: CASSYDTNYGYTF.

J is TRBJ1-1 and V is TRBV7-9, with TRBD1 matching over 8 bases. V dropped 3 bases and J dropped 1; count of bases not matched to a gene: 1. Germline lookup yields CDR1 SEHNR and CDR2 FQNEAQ (reference sequence). The CDR3 length is 14 residues. The CDR3 region has the DNA TGTGCCAGCAGCTTCGGACAGGGGAACACTGAAGCTTTCTTT. This encodes CASSFGQGNTEAFF. Variable domain in full (rest from reference TRBV7-9 and TRBJ1-1): DTGVSQNPRHKITKRGQNVTFRCDPISEHNRLYWYRQTLGQGPEFLTYFQNEAQLEKSRLLSDRFSAERPKGSFSTLEIQRTEQGDSAMYLCASSFGQGNTEAFFGQGTRLTVV.

This clone was recorded a few times. This chain links TRBV19 with TRBJ1-5, with a tentative D call TRBD1 (6 bases). The length of the CDR3 is 17 residues. The V and J ends lost 3 bases and 4 bases respectively, with 19 bases between them. CDR1 LNHDA and CDR2 SQIVND come from the germline V gene (reference sequence). CDR3 in DNA: TGTGCCAGTAGTATGACTTCGGGGGGGCGAAGAAATCAGCCCCAGCATTTT. Residues: CASSMTSGGRRNQPQHF. The full variable domain, completed using reference TRBV19 and TRBJ1-5, is DGGITQSPKYLFRKEGQNVTLSCEQNLNHDAMYWYRQDPGQGLRLIYYSQIVNDFQKGDIAEGYSVSREKKESFPLTVTSAQKNPTAFYLCASSMTSGGRRNQPQHFGDGTRLSIL.

The rearrangement uses TRBV7-9 and TRBJ1-1; no reliable D call. The CDR3 runs to 13 residues. The V and J ends lost 3 bases and 1 base respectively, with 6 bases between them. CDR1 is SEHNR and CDR2 is FQNEAQ in the germline V gene (reference sequence). The CDR3 here is CASSLDSNTEAFF. For the CDR3, the DNA is TGTGCCAGCAGCTTGGACTCGAACACTGAAGCTTTCTTT.

This chain uses TRBV7-9 with TRBJ2-2; 7 bases are shared with TRBD2. Germline lookup yields CDR1 SEHNR and CDR2 FQNEAQ (reference sequence). The trim removed 2 bases at V and 1 base at J, leaving 7 bases unmatched. The CDR3 has 17 amino acids. The CDR3 nucleotides read TGTGCCAGCAGCTTACTTCAAATAGCGGGGAACACCGGGGAGCTGTTTTTT. This encodes CASSLLQIAGNTGELFF.

This clone turned up a few times. The V call is TRBV10-2, the J call TRBJ2-3; 10 bases are shared with TRBD2. Germline CDR1 reads WSHSY; CDR2 reads SAAADI. The CDR3 runs to 15 residues. V lost 3 bases and J lost 7; bases outside the gene matches: 7. The CDR3 DNA sequence: TGCGCCAGCAGTGATTTGGGACTAGCGTCGAATACGCAGTATTTT. Its protein is CASSDLGLASNTQYF.

V is TRBV4-3 and J is TRBJ2-1, with 10 bases that match TRBD2. Germline CDR1 LGHNA, CDR2 YSLEER. The junction had 8 bases not matched to a gene; V was cut back by 0 bases and J by 6 bases. The length of the CDR3 is 17 residues. DNA for the CDR3: TGCGCCAGCAGCCAAGATGCACTAGCGGGACCCCCCAATGAGCAGTTCTTC. Amino acid sequence: CASSQDALAGPPNEQFF.